This paragraph covers one TCR beta chain sequence. Its antigen is currently not known. No much larger clone is present one base from it, and per-base qualities are unavailable. The source of the sample is a study of blood T cell repertoires in COVID-19 (dated by TCRdb to the early 2020s). Broadly, across the study: The collaborator samples originated in the United States, Italy and Spain and spanned the acute and convalescent phases of COVID-19. Samples came from the ongoing ImmuneRACE study (first 160 participants) plus 1,254 subjects from 6 global collaborators. The prospective study material was composed of cDNA or gDNA derived from T cells, B-cell-depleted T cells, or PBMCs. HLA class I and class II types, where available, came from metadata supplied by the sample provider rather than from assay-based typing. Nearly every sample came with metadata listing a de-identified subject ID, COVID-19 status, age in years and sex. The repertoires were made available in a free public database intended to serve as a resource for research on the immune response to SARS-CoV-2. Subjects who had been exposed to COVID-19, were actively infected with it, or had recovered from it provided the deeply sampled blood TCRbeta repertoires that made up the dataset.

The investigation overall reported the following: How much clinical and demographic metadata was included differed by source and by participant, and the metadata was provided uncurated.

Each collaborating institution followed its own protocols to collect whole blood in K2EDTA tubes. Collaborator samples were shipped for TCRbeta analysis as frozen whole blood, isolated PBMCs, or DNA extracted from either sample type. Trimming leaves V shorter by 5 bases and J shorter by 0 bases, with the junction holding 3 bases beyond the gene matches. The germline V gene encodes CDR1 MNHEY and CDR2 SVGEGT. The CDR3 spans 14 residues, from the cysteine through the phenylalanine. The sequence is cut down to CDR3 DNA, 42 bases in frame from base 1. TCRbeta CDR3 regions were amplified from genomic DNA by means of the immunoSEQ Assay, a bias-controlled multiplex PCR. The source study handled its data this way. Nucleated cell counts per sample were estimated from amplification of reference gene primers within the assay. Sequence reads were collapsed and filtered to measure the absolute abundance of every unique TCRbeta CDR3 rearrangement. For each sample, productive Simpson clonality was calculated by taking the square root of Simpson's diversity index across productive rearrangements. Not all clones reach the TCRdb copy of this immuneACCESS table, which keeps in-frame sequences only. Checked studies attribute under half of the gap to unresolved V genes and leave the rest unexplained. D and trimming were read from the DNA, whereas the V and J calls and clone size are those reported in that table. In all, the sample holds about 89,000 clones, and less than 80% of those were seen once. Roughly 14% of the sample comes from the top ten.

The TCR was taken from a woman of 80 years or more with acute or convalescent COVID-19. Sample: peripheral blood. The chain links TRBV6-2 or TRBV6-3 with TRBJ2-5; 7 bases in the middle match TRBD2. For the CDR3, the sequence is CASSDTSDQETQYF. The DNA sequence is given as TGTGCCAGCAGTGATACTAGCGACCAAGAGACCCAGTACTTC.